The entry below describes one T cell receptor (beta chain). Its antigen remains unidentified. TCRdb's copy holds only in-frame clones and misses some; the assay was immunoSEQ multiplex PCR. This sample has about 22,000 clones, with over 70% found just once. The record originates from a study of PD-1 blockade in classical Hodgkin lymphoma. Study observations and caveats: Compared with healthy donors, newly diagnosed patients reportedly showed lower baseline TCR diversity.

All the patients suffered relapse after autologous stem cell transplantation, and brentuximab vedotin exposure differed. The length of the CDR3 is 15 residues. Germline assignment: CDR1 SNHLY and CDR2 FYNNEI. V lost 1 base and J lost 4; bases outside the gene matches: 4. This sequence joins TRBV2 and TRBJ2-1, with 7 bases lining up with TRBD2. Sequenced material: peripheral blood mononuclear cells (PBMCs), taken before the second cycle of nivolumab. The clonotype originates from a human donor with classical Hodgkin lymphoma. The CDR3 protein is CASSEVTSSYNEQFF. The CDR3 nucleotides are TGTGCCAGCAGTGAAGTGACTAGCAGTTACAATGAGCAGTTCTTC. Full variable domain (rest looked up from reference TRBV2 and TRBJ2-1): EPEVTQTPSHQVTQMGQEVILRCVPISNHLYFYWYRQILGQKVEFLVSFYNNEISEKSEIFDDQFSVERPDGSNFTLKIRSTKLEDSAMYFCASSEVTSSYNEQFFGPGTRLTVL.